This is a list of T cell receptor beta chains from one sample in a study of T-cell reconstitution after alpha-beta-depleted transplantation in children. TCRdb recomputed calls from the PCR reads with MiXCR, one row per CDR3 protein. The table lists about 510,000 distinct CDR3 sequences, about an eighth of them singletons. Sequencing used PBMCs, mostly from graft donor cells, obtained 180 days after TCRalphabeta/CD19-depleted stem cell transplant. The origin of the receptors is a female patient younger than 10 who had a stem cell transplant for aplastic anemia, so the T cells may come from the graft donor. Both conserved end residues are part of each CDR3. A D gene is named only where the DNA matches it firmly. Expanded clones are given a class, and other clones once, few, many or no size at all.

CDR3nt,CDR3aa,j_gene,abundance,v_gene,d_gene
TGTGCCAGCAGCAAGCTGGTCCCTTCCCCCGGCATAACTTACAATGAGCAGTTCTTC,CASSKLVPSPGITYNEQFF,TRBJ2-1,NA,TRBV21-1,NA
TGCGCCAGCAGCTTGAGTCTTGGGGTCGGCTACACCTTC,CASSLSLGVGYTF,TRBJ1-2,NA,TRBV5-1,NA
TGTGCCATCAGCCGCGGGCCGGAAAACATTCAGTACTTC,CAISRGPENIQYF,TRBJ2-4,NA,TRBV10-3,NA
TGTGCCAGCAGCTTAGATCGGCGGGAGTTGTCAGATACGCAGTATTTT,CASSLDRRELSDTQYF,TRBJ2-3,few,TRBV7-2,TRBD2
TGTGCCAGCATCCGAGGCGCGGACACTGAAGCTTTCTTT,CASIRGADTEAFF,TRBJ1-1,few,TRBV28,NA
TGTGCCAGTAGTATTGCCCGGACTGCAACTAATGAAAAACTGTTTTTT,CASSIARTATNEKLFF,TRBJ1-4,NA,TRBV19,NA
TGCGCCAGCAGCCACGGACAGCGGAGGTACAATGAGCAGTTCTTC,CASSHGQRRYNEQFF,TRBJ2-1,many,TRBV5-1,NA
TGTGCCAGCAGCCCTCGAGGACTCGATAGCAATCAGCCCCAGCATTTT,CASSPRGLDSNQPQHF,TRBJ1-5,NA,TRBV4-2,NA
TGTGCCAGCAGTCCAACCGGGTCTTACACCGGGGAGCTGTTTTTT,CASSPTGSYTGELFF,TRBJ2-2,few,TRBV12-3/TRBV12-4,NA
TGTGCCAGCAGCGGGAACAGGGGCAGCACAGATACGCAGTATTTT,CASSGNRGSTDTQYF,TRBJ2-3,NA,TRBV7-9,TRBD1
TGCAGCGGGTTCGGGTTGGGGGAGAGGTTAGAGACCCAGTACTTC,CSGFGLGERLETQYF,TRBJ2-5,NA,TRBV29-1,NA
TGTGCCAGCAGTAAAGACACGGGAAATAGCAATCAGCCCCAGCATTTT,CASSKDTGNSNQPQHF,TRBJ1-5,NA,TRBV12-3/TRBV12-4,NA
TGTGCCAGCAGTTTTAGCGGGAGGCTGGAGACCCAGTACTTC,CASSFSGRLETQYF,TRBJ2-5,NA,TRBV7-2,TRBD2
TGTGCCAGCAGCTTAGAAACAGGGGGTCAGCCCCAGCATTTT,CASSLETGGQPQHF,TRBJ1-5,NA,TRBV7-9,TRBD1
TGCAGCGTCCGTGGACAGGGCAAACCTGAAGCTTTCTTT,CSVRGQGKPEAFF,TRBJ1-1,many,TRBV29-1,TRBD1
TGTGCCAGCAGCTATGGGAGCTCCAATGAGCAGTTCTTC,CASSYGSSNEQFF,TRBJ2-1,many,TRBV7-7,NA
TGCGCCAGCAGCTTGGCTTGGAGGGCCAGGACCGGGGAGCTGTTTTTT,CASSLAWRARTGELFF,TRBJ2-2,many,TRBV5-1,NA
TGCAGTGCTATGGACAGGAGTGAGGCCGGGGAGCTGTTTTTT,CSAMDRSEAGELFF,TRBJ2-2,few,TRBV20-1,TRBD1
TGCGCCAGCAGCTTGGTGGCTAGCGGGGCCAATGAGCAGTTCTTC,CASSLVASGANEQFF,TRBJ2-1,few,TRBV5-1,TRBD2
TGTGCCAGCAGCTTAGCGCTCCTAGCGGGCTCCACAGATACGCAGTATTTT,CASSLALLAGSTDTQYF,TRBJ2-3,few,TRBV7-2,TRBD2
TGTGCCAGCAGAACTAGCAAGCCCGGGGAGCTGTTTTTT,CASRTSKPGELFF,TRBJ2-2,NA,TRBV7-9,NA
TGCAGTGCTAGCGGGAGGGCCTCCTACAATGAGCAGTTCTTC,CSASGRASYNEQFF,TRBJ2-1,many,TRBV20-1,TRBD2